Shown below are 16 T cell receptor beta chains from a single sample sequenced in a study of T cell responses to AZD1222 COVID-19 vaccine. Sequencing used immunoSEQ multiplex PCR; TCRdb keeps in-frame clones, though not all of them. The sample has approximately 130,000 clones, around 90% seen once. Specimen: peripheral blood, collected 28 days after the second AZD1222 dose. All receptors come from an adult who received the AZD1222 COVID-19 vaccine.

This clone came up once. The chain links TRBV3-1 (or the pseudogene TRBV3-2) to TRBJ2-3; tentatively, D is TRBD2 (5 bases). This CDR3 region has 17 residues. CDR1 and CDR2 from the germline V gene are LGHDT and YNNKEL (reference sequence). V lost 2 bases and J lost 0, with 15 bases in between. The CDR3 sequence is CASSQNLDSTSTDTQYF. The CDR3 region has the DNA TGTGCCAGCAGCCAAAACTTGGACTCTACTAGCACAGATACGCAGTATTTT.

The chain uses TRBV27 and TRBJ1-6, with 9 bases aligning to TRBD1. The CDR3 is 18 amino acids. Losses at the gene ends were 0 bases for V and 1 base for J; bases not matched to a gene: 4. Per the germline V gene, CDR1 is MNHEY and CDR2 is SMNVEV (reference sequence). The CDR3 is CASSLSRQGESYNSPLHF. CDR3 sequence (DNA): TGTGCCAGCAGTTTATCTCGACAGGGGGAATCCTATAATTCACCCCTCCACTTT.

V is TRBV4-3 and J is TRBJ1-2; D possibly corresponds to TRBD1 (6 bases). The CDR3 runs to 13 residues. Germline V gene sequence: CDR1 LGHNA, CDR2 YSLEER. Between the trimmed V and J ends, which lost 2 bases and 8 bases, there was a span of 12 bases. CDR3 bases: TGCGCCAGCAGCCAATCATACAGGGACGGCTACACCTTC. It specifies CASSQSYRDGYTF.

The chain links TRBV7-3 to TRBJ2-3, with 15 bases matching TRBD2. V gave up 5 bases and J gave up 7 bases; unmatched junction bases: 7. Per germline, CDR1 SGHTA and CDR2 FQGTGA. The CDR3 length is 16 residues. The CDR3 protein is CASSKGLAGGVNTQYF. In DNA form, the CDR3 reads TGTGCCAGCAGCAAGGGACTAGCGGGGGGCGTGAATACGCAGTATTTT.

J is TRBJ1-2 and V is TRBV11-3; D gene unclear. V lost 2 bases and J lost 4, with 8 bases in between. CDR3 length: 13 amino acids. CDR1 is SGHNT, CDR2 YENEEA, per germline. In DNA form, the CDR3 reads TGTGCCAGCAGCTTAAGCGTGGGCTATGGCTACACCTTC. It encodes CASSLSVGYGYTF.

The table lists this clone with a count of one. The chain links TRBV2 to TRBJ1-5, with D unresolved. The V end was cut by 4 bases, the J end by 6 bases, with 10 bases between. The CDR3 spans 13 residues. From germline, CDR1 is SNHLY and CDR2 FYNNEI. The CDR3 loop reads CASSVGARQPQHF. In DNA form, the CDR3 reads TGTGCCAGCAGTGTTGGAGCGCGTCAGCCCCAGCATTTT.

CDR3 amino acids: CASSTTRQDMNTEAFF. CDR3 DNA: TGTGCCAGTAGTACAACAAGACAGGATATGAACACTGAAGCTTTCTTT. This chain links TRBV19 with TRBJ1-1; tentative D call: TRBD1 (6 bases). CDR3 size: 16 residues. V lost 4 bases to trimming and J lost 0 bases, with 15 bases between them. CDR1 is LNHDA and CDR2 is SQIVND in the germline V gene (reference sequence).

The gene calls are TRBV5-1 and TRBJ1-3; TRBD1 aligns across 8 bases. V trimming: 4 bases; J trimming: 1 base; junction bases outside the gene matches: 4. Looked up from germline, CDR1 is SGHRS and CDR2 is YFSETQ. This CDR3 is 15 amino acids long. DNA for the CDR3: TGCGCCAGCAGCATGGACAGGGCATCTGGAAACACCATATATTTT. It is translated as CASSMDRASGNTIYF.

The rearrangement joins TRBV14 to TRBJ2-1; unclear D gene. Trimming removed 4 bases from V and 6 bases from J, with 19 bases in between. CDR3 length: 16 amino acids. Germline CDR1 is SGHDN and CDR2 is FVKESK. The CDR3 sequence: CASSPRYPGYPNEQFF. In DNA form, the CDR3 reads TGTGCCAGCAGCCCCAGGTATCCCGGGTATCCCAATGAGCAGTTCTTC.

This clone came up many times. The V and J genes are TRBV27 and TRBJ2-7; D is uncertain. The CDR3 consists of 13 residues. Per the germline V gene, CDR1 is MNHEY and CDR2 is SMNVEV (reference sequence). V lost 2 bases and J lost 5, with 10 bases in between. The CDR3 DNA reads TGTGCCAGCAGTTTAGGGCAGCGCCACGAGCAGTACTTC. This sequence encodes CASSLGQRHEQYF.

This chain connects TRBV3-1 (or the pseudogene TRBV3-2) to TRBJ1-2; D not resolved. The CDR3 runs to 12 residues. Germline CDR1 reads LGHDT; CDR2 reads YNNKEL (reference sequence). V was shortened by 3 bases and J by 4 bases, with 6 bases between the two germline ends. CDR3 coding DNA: TGTGCCAGCAGCCAGGGATTCTATGGCTACACCTTC. Translation gives CASSQGFYGYTF.

This chain joins TRBV19 and TRBJ1-6; tentatively, D is TRBD1 (5 bases). Germline V gives CDR1 LNHDA, CDR2 SQIVND (reference sequence). V was shortened by 5 bases and J by 10 bases, with 21 bases between the two germline ends. The CDR3 is 16 residues long. This chain's CDR3 is CASSPHPGTDYSPLHF. The CDR3 DNA reads TGTGCCAGTAGTCCCCACCCCGGGACCGATTACTCACCCCTCCACTTT.

J is TRBJ2-3 and V is TRBV10-1, with 7 bases matching TRBD2. The J segment lost 4 bases and the V segment lost 6 bases, leaving 7 bases of the junction unmatched. CDR1 is WNHNN and CDR2 is SYGVQD in the germline V gene (reference sequence). This CDR3 is built from 14 residues. For the CDR3, the DNA is TGCGCCAGCAGCCCAGGACTAGGACCAGATACGCAGTATTTT. This encodes CASSPGLGPDTQYF.

Written as DNA, the CDR3 is TGTGCCAGCAGTTACTCCAGATCGCTCCCTGACCCTGAAGCTTTCTTT. Its protein product is CASSYSRSLPDPEAFF. The genes are TRBV6-2 or TRBV6-3 and TRBJ1-1; D gene ambiguous. The CDR3 length is 16 residues. The V gene lost 0 bases and the J gene lost 6 bases, with 17 bases spanning the gap. Germline CDR1 MNHEY, CDR2 SVGEGT.

The gene calls are TRBV11-2 and TRBJ1-4; tentatively, D is TRBD1 (5 bases). This CDR3 contains 15 residues. V lost 0 bases, J lost 3 bases, and 8 bases lay in between. Per the germline V gene, CDR1 is SGHAT and CDR2 is FQNNGV. CDR3 bases: TGTGCCAGCAGCTTAGAGGGGCTATCTAATGAAAAACTGTTTTTT. Translation gives CASSLEGLSNEKLFF.

V and J are TRBV18 and TRBJ1-6; 9 bases are a match to TRBD1. V dropped 3 bases and J dropped 8; count of bases not matched to a gene: 2. Per the germline V gene, CDR1 is KGHSH and CDR2 is LQKENI. The CDR3 runs 14 residues. The CDR3 is CASSPTGGDSPLHF. The DNA of the CDR3 is TGTGCCAGCTCACCGACAGGGGGGGATTCACCCCTCCACTTT.